Shown below are 4 T cell receptor beta chains from a single sample sequenced in a study of CD8 T cells in Susac syndrome. RNA, at roughly 0.5 to 1 ug, was reverse transcribed with random hexamers. TCRdb processed the immunoSEQ multiplex PCR reads anew with MiXCR; each CDR3 protein has one entry. The data hold more than 75,000 distinct CDR3 sequences, with 94% observed a single time. The sequencing sample was made of CD8+ T cells from PBMCs. Receptors originate from a human donor in good health.

The genes are TRBV27 and TRBJ1-2; 8 nucleotides align to TRBD1. Germline trimming cut 2 bases from V and 0 bases from J; bases unmatched to any gene: 5. CDR1 MNHEY and CDR2 SMNVEV come from the germline V gene (reference sequence). The CDR3 covers 16 residues. The CDR3 sequence is CASSLLQGGPNYGYTF. The CDR3 bases are TGTGCCAGCAGTTTACTACAGGGGGGACCTAACTATGGCTACACCTTC.

The J gene is TRBJ2-1, the V gene TRBV7-2; D not certain. Trimming shortened V by 7 bases and J by 8 bases, and 21 bases separated the two germline ends. The germline V gene encodes CDR1 SGHTA and CDR2 FQGNSA. CDR3 size: 15 residues. The CDR3 DNA reads TGTGCCAGCACCGAGCAAGGACGGCTTGTCGATGAGCAGTTCTTC. Translating it yields CASTEQGRLVDEQFF.

The rearrangement links TRBV19 to TRBJ2-1; 10 nucleotides align to TRBD2. The germline V gene has CDR1 LNHDA and CDR2 SQIVND (reference sequence). J was trimmed by 0 bases and V by 5 bases; bases with no gene match: 4. The CDR3 is 16 amino acids. The CDR3 region has the DNA TGTGCCAGTAGTGTCCCTAGCGGGGGCTCCTACAATGAGCAGTTCTTC. Its translation is CASSVPSGGSYNEQFF.

The chain joins TRBV19 to TRBJ1-5; D possibly corresponds to TRBD1 (5 bases). V was shortened by 4 bases and J by 2 bases, with 12 bases between the two germline ends. The CDR3 length is 15 residues. Germline V lookup: CDR1 LNHDA, CDR2 SQIVND (reference sequence). The CDR3: CASSTMGGGNQPQHF. CDR3 in DNA: TGTGCCAGTAGTACTATGGGAGGGGGCAATCAGCCCCAGCATTTT.